This TCR beta chain was sequenced for a study of post-analysis software for immune sequencing data. On the study more broadly: Included courses were relapsing-remitting and secondary progressive multiple sclerosis; progressive-relapsing multiple sclerosis was also included.

Unique molecular identifiers had been added to the TCR beta cDNA libraries. TCRdb passed the PCR reads through MiXCR, listing each CDR3 protein once. The sample lists approximately 570,000 distinct CDR3 sequences; 40% to 50% were seen once. CDR3 length: 14 amino acids. Germline V gene lookup returns CDR1 DFQATT and CDR2 SNEGSKA (reference sequence). The V and J ends lost 2 bases and 3 bases, in that order; junction bases with no gene match: 4. Only a few counts were recorded for this clonotype. What it binds is not known. Study-wide results and caveats: Elevated frequency relative to controls characterized several TRBV segments in patients, TRBV5-6, TRBV5-1 and TRBV20-1 among them.

The TCR originated in a girl between 10 and 17 years old with multiple sclerosis. The chain uses TRBV20-1 and TRBJ2-1, with 7 bases aligning to TRBD1. The source material was blood. CDR3 region: CSARPGQHYNEQFF. CDR3 coding DNA: TGCAGTGCTAGACCGGGACAGCACTACAATGAGCAGTTCTTC.